Listed here are 22 T cell receptor beta chains from one sample, sequenced in a study of neurological immune-mediated disorders. TCRdb re-called the 5' RACE reads with MiXCR, one entry per CDR3 protein. Altogether roughly 60,000 distinct CDR3 sequences are present, 4% being singletons, with the ten largest covering roughly 2%. The specimen was CD4+ T cells from blood. The receptors shown here come from a woman between 40 and 55 years old with multiple sclerosis.

This clonotype occurred many times. The chain uses TRBV20-1 and TRBJ2-7; D is uncertain. Germline V gene lookup returns CDR1 DFQATT and CDR2 SNEGSKA (reference sequence). CDR3 length: 14 residues. V lost 0 bases and J lost 5, with 14 bases in between. The CDR3 DNA is TGCAGTGCTAGAGATTCCGTTAAAAAGAACGAGCAGTACTTC. It codes for CSARDSVKKNEQYF.

This clonotype was seen repeatedly, ten times or more. The chain has TRBV7-3 and TRBJ2-5, with 8 bases fitting TRBD2. The CDR3 covers 15 residues. The V and J ends lost 4 bases and 5 bases, in that order; junction bases with no gene match: 9. The germline CDR1 and CDR2 sequences are SGHTA and FQGTGA. CDR3 amino acids: CASSSPGGVEETQYF. The CDR3 DNA is TGTGCCAGCAGCTCCCCGGGAGGGGTGGAGGAGACCCAGTACTTC.

This clonotype was seen ten or more times. The CDR3 DNA reads as TGTGCCATCTCGGCGCAGGGCCCTGAAGCTTTCTTT. This codes for CAISAQGPEAFF. The J gene is TRBJ1-1, the V gene TRBV10-3; TRBD1 is a possible D gene (5 bases). This CDR3 region has 12 residues. Looked up from germline, CDR1 is ENHRY and CDR2 is SYGVKD. V lost 8 bases to trimming and J lost 6 bases, with 13 bases between them.

This clonotype occurred many times. J is TRBJ2-2 and V is TRBV6-2 or TRBV6-3; 7 nucleotides agree with TRBD1. The trim removed 5 bases at V and 0 bases at J, leaving 0 bases unmatched. The CDR3 sequence is 14 residues long. CDR1 is MNHEY, CDR2 SVGEGT, per germline. CDR3 sequence: CASSGQANTGELFF. The CDR3 DNA sequence: TGTGCCAGCAGTGGACAGGCGAACACCGGGGAGCTGTTTTTT.

This clonotype was seen at least ten times. This chain joins TRBV20-1 and TRBJ2-1, with 13 bases lining up with TRBD2. J was trimmed by 7 bases and V by 4 bases; bases with no gene match: 1. The CDR3 sequence is 13 residues long. Germline CDR1 and CDR2: DFQATT and SNEGSKA (reference sequence). DNA of the CDR3: TGCAGTGCTACGGGACTAGCGGGGAATGAGCAGTTCTTC. As protein: CSATGLAGNEQFF.

This chain uses TRBV2 with TRBJ1-2, with D hard to call. The germline V and J ends were trimmed by 6 bases and 0 bases, with 11 bases remaining between them. Germline CDR1 reads SNHLY; CDR2 reads FYNNEI. The CDR3 totals 14 residues. This chain's CDR3 is CASRIDTANYGYTF. DNA of the CDR3: TGTGCCAGCAGGATAGATACAGCTAACTATGGCTACACCTTC.

This clonotype was seen repeatedly, ten times or more. This chain uses TRBV5-1 with TRBJ2-3; tentatively, D is TRBD2 (6 bases). This CDR3 region has 15 residues. V shed 4 bases and J shed 5 bases, with 17 bases lying between them. From germline, CDR1 is SGHRS and CDR2 YFSETQ. CDR3 in DNA: TGCGCCAGCAGCACTGATCTCGGGGGAGTAGATACGCAGTATTTT. Translated, it gives CASSTDLGGVDTQYF.

This CDR3 is CASSHHPGQGADTQYF. DNA of the CDR3: TGCGCCAGCAGCCACCATCCGGGACAGGGCGCAGATACGCAGTATTTT. The V gene is TRBV4-1, the J gene TRBJ2-3, with 9 bases that match TRBD1. CDR1 and CDR2 from the germline V gene are MGHRA and YSYEKL. The CDR3 extends over 16 amino acids. V lost 3 bases and J lost 4; bases outside the gene matches: 8.

This clonotype was recorded many times. This chain links TRBV5-1 with TRBJ2-2; TRBD2 might be the D (7 bases). The CDR3 contains 14 residues. The V end lost 3 bases, the J end lost 6 bases, and 12 bases lay between the germline ends. Germline values: CDR1 SGHRS, CDR2 YFSETQ. CDR3 bases: TGCGCCAGCAGCTCCCGGGGGGCGTCCGGGGAGCTGTTTTTT. Its translation: CASSSRGASGELFF.

At least ten counts were recorded for this clonotype. The rearrangement uses TRBV5-1 and TRBJ1-6; D is undetermined. The V gene's germline CDR1 is SGHRS and CDR2 YFSETQ. Between the trimmed V and J ends, which lost 1 base and 0 bases, there was a span of 11 bases. The CDR3 is 17 residues long. The DNA of the CDR3 is TGCGCCAGCAGCTTGCGTATGGTTAGCTCCTATAATTCACCCCTCCACTTT. It yields the protein CASSLRMVSSYNSPLHF.

Ten or more counts support this clonotype. This chain connects TRBV20-1 to TRBJ2-5, with TRBD2 matching over 12 bases. This CDR3 spans 16 amino acids. Germline lookup yields CDR1 DFQATT and CDR2 SNEGSKA (reference sequence). The V segment lost 1 base and the J segment 5 bases; nucleotides outside the gene matches: 8. DNA for the CDR3: TGCAGTGCTAGAGGAGCTAGCGGGGGGGTCCGGGAGACCCAGTACTTC. Its protein is CSARGASGGVRETQYF.

This clonotype was found many times. The chain has TRBV10-2 and TRBJ2-5, with TRBD1 identical over 9 bases. The CDR3 consists of 15 residues. Germline V gene lookup returns CDR1 WSHSY and CDR2 SAAADI. V lost 2 bases to trimming and J lost 2 bases; unmatched junction nucleotides: 3. This CDR3 is CASSEPGQGQETQYF. As DNA, the CDR3 is TGCGCCAGCAGTGAGCCGGGACAGGGACAAGAGACCCAGTACTTC.

This clonotype occurred many times. The CDR3 protein is CSARRWGRAEQFF. For the CDR3, the DNA is TGCAGTGCTAGGAGGTGGGGGCGCGCTGAGCAGTTCTTC. The J gene is TRBJ2-1, the V gene TRBV20-1; possible D gene TRBD1, 6 bases. The length of the CDR3 is 13 residues. V shed 3 bases and J shed 9 bases, with 15 bases lying between them. The germline V gene encodes CDR1 DFQATT and CDR2 SNEGSKA (reference sequence).

This clonotype was seen at least ten times. This rearrangement joins TRBV12-3 or TRBV12-4 to TRBJ1-1, with 8 bases lining up with TRBD1. The CDR3 is 15 amino acids. Trimming cost V 1 base and J 2 bases; bases outside gene matches: 3. The CDR3 is CASSLDTGGNTEAFF. CDR3 nucleotides: TGTGCCAGCAGTTTAGACACAGGGGGTAACACTGAAGCTTTCTTT.

This clonotype was picked up many times. The chain carries TRBV5-1 and TRBJ2-7; the match to TRBD1 covers 10 bases. The CDR3 has 14 amino acids. In germline, CDR1 is SGHRS, CDR2 YFSETQ. V trimming: 4 bases; J trimming: 5 bases; junction bases outside the gene matches: 6. The CDR3 here is CASSGGTGDHEQYF. As DNA, the CDR3 is TGCGCCAGCAGCGGGGGGACAGGGGACCACGAGCAGTACTTC. The variable domain in full, completed from reference TRBV5-1 and TRBJ2-7, reads KAGVTQTPRYLIKTRGQQVTLSCSPISGHRSVSWYQQTPGQGLQFLFEYFSETQRNKGNFPGRFSGRQFSNSRSEMNVSTLELGDSALYLCASSGGTGDHEQYFGPGTRLTVT.

This clonotype was observed once. The chain employs TRBV6-1 and TRBJ1-5; D is possibly TRBD1 (5 bases). The CDR3 is 13 residues long. From germline, CDR1 is MNHNS and CDR2 SASEGT. Trimming took 6 bases from V and 3 from J, leaving 9 bases between them. The CDR3 DNA reads as TGTGCCAGCAGGTCAGGGAACAATCAGCCCCAGCATTTT. Amino acid sequence: CASRSGNNQPQHF.

There are many counts of this clonotype. The rearrangement uses TRBV20-1 and TRBJ2-7; possibly TRBD1 for D (6 bases). Trimming removed 6 bases from V and 1 base from J, with 19 bases in between. The CDR3 has 15 residues. CDR1 and CDR2 (germline): DFQATT, SNEGSKA (reference sequence). CDR3 nucleotide sequence: TGCAGTGCCATATTATTCACAGGGTATTCCTACGAGCAGTACTTC. Amino acids: CSAILFTGYSYEQYF.

This clonotype was detected many times. The chain has TRBV5-1 and TRBJ2-7; D gene uncertain. This CDR3 is 13 amino acids long. Germline V gene data show CDR1 as SGHRS and CDR2 as YFSETQ. V dropped 2 bases and J dropped 3 bases, with 9 bases sitting between them. For the CDR3, the DNA is TGCGCCAGCAGCTTCACTGATGACTACGAGCAGTACTTC. As protein: CASSFTDDYEQYF.

Ten or more counts support this clonotype. The CDR3 is CASSLGDGGANYGYTF. The CDR3 DNA reads as TGTGCCAGCAGCTTAGGTGACGGGGGTGCTAACTATGGCTACACCTTC. The chain carries TRBV7-3 and TRBJ1-2; TRBD1 might be the D (5 bases). V lost 2 bases to trimming and J lost 0 bases, with 13 bases between them. Per the germline V gene, CDR1 is SGHTA and CDR2 is FQGTGA. The CDR3 runs 16 residues. Full variable domain (missing parts from reference TRBV7-3 and TRBJ1-2): GAGVSQTPSNKVTEKGKYVELRCDPISGHTALYWYRQSLGQGPEFLIYFQGTGAADDSGLPNDRFFAVRPEGSVSTLKIQRTERGDSAVYLCASSLGDGGANYGYTFGSGTRLTVV.

This sequence joins TRBV5-1 and TRBJ2-3; D not certain. Germline V CDR1 and CDR2: SGHRS, YFSETQ. V lost 6 bases, J lost 4 bases, and 9 bases lay in between. This CDR3 comprises 12 residues. CDR3 sequence (DNA): TGCGCCAGCAACTCCACCGCAGATACGCAGTATTTT. Translation: CASNSTADTQYF.

In its sample, this clonotype was seen many times. V and J are TRBV5-1 and TRBJ2-3; TRBD2 agrees at 10 bases. CDR1 SGHRS and CDR2 YFSETQ come from the germline V gene. Losses at the gene ends were 9 bases for V and 3 bases for J; bases not matched to a gene: 10. This CDR3 is built from 15 residues. CDR3 residues: CATRPSGGGTDTQYF. The CDR3 DNA reads TGCGCCACCCGCCCGAGCGGGGGGGGTACAGATACGCAGTATTTT.

The chain joins TRBV6-6 to TRBJ1-4; no firm D call. The V end was cut by 0 bases, the J end by 1 base, with 9 bases between. This CDR3 has 16 amino acids. Germline-derived CDR1 and CDR2 are MNHNY and SVGAGI (reference sequence). CDR3 nucleotide sequence: TGTGCCAGCAGTTACTCCCGCGGGATAACTAATGAAAAACTGTTTTTT. It yields the protein CASSYSRGITNEKLFF.